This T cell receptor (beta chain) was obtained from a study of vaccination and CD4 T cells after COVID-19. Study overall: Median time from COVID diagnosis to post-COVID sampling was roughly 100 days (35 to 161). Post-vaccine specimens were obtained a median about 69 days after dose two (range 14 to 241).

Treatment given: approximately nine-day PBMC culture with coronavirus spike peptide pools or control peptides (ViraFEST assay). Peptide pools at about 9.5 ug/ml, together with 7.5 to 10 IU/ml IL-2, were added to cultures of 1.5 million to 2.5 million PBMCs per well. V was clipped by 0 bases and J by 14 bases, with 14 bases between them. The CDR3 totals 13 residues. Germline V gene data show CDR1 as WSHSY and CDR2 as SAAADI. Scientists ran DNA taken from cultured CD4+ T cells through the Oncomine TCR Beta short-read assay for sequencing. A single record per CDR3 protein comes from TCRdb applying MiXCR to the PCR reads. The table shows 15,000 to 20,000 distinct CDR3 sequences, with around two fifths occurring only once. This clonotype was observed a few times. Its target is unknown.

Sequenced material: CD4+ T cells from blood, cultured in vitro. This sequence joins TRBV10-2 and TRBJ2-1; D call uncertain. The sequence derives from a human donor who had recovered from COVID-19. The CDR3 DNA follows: TGCGCCAGCAGTGAGTCTAGCCGGAGTAATGAGTTCTTC. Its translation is CASSESSRSNEFF.